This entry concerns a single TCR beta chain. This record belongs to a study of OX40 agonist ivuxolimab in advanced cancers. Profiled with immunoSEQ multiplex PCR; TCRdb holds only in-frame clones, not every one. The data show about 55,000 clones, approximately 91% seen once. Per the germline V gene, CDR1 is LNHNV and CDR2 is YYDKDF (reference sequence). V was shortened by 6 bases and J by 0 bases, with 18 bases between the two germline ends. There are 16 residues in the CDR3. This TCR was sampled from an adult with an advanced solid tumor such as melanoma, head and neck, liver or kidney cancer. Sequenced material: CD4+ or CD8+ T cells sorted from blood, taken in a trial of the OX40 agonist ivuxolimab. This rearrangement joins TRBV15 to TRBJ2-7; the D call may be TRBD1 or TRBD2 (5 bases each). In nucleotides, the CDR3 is TGTGCCACCAGAAAAGCCGGGACCCACGTCTCCTACGAGCAGTACTTC. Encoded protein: CATRKAGTHVSYEQYF.